The 14 T cell receptor beta chains given below trace back to one sample, sequenced in a study of blood T cell repertoires in COVID-19. Produced via immunoSEQ multiplex PCR; TCRdb's table is partial and in-frame only. The profile shows some 100,000 clones, approximately 84% of them singletons. Sequencing used peripheral blood. These TCRs come from a man in his 60s with acute or convalescent COVID-19.

J is TRBJ2-7 and V is TRBV30, with TRBD2 matching over 7 bases. The CDR3 runs 13 residues. Trimming took 6 bases from V and 1 from J; bases not matched to a gene: 6. Germline lookup yields CDR1 GTSNPN and CDR2 SVGIG (reference sequence). The CDR3 sequence: CACGPGLSYEQYF. The CDR3 DNA reads as TGTGCCTGTGGCCCGGGACTATCCTACGAGCAGTACTTC.

This chain links TRBV18 with TRBJ2-1; D is uncertain. The germline gives CDR1 KGHSH, CDR2 LQKENI. V lost 2 bases and J lost 4, with 6 bases in between. There are 13 residues in the CDR3. The CDR3 here is CASSPSVYNEQFF. The CDR3 DNA reads as TGTGCCAGCTCACCATCAGTTTACAATGAGCAGTTCTTC.

This clone was picked up one time. V gene TRBV19 combines with J gene TRBJ2-5, with 7 bases that match TRBD1. CDR1 and CDR2 from the germline V gene are LNHDA and SQIVND (reference sequence). The V segment lost 6 bases and the J segment 5 bases; nucleotides outside the gene matches: 9. The CDR3 runs 14 residues. CDR3 amino acids: CASRETGKGETQYF. The CDR3 coding sequence is TGTGCCAGTAGAGAGACAGGGAAGGGTGAGACCCAGTACTTC.

The chain links TRBV5-8 to TRBJ2-2, with 7 bases matching TRBD1. Trimming took 7 bases from V and 1 from J; bases not matched to a gene: 7. Per the germline V gene, CDR1 is SGHTS and CDR2 is YDEGEE. CDR3 length: 15 amino acids. The CDR3 loop reads CASPNRGRNTGELFF. CDR3 coding DNA: TGTGCCAGCCCAAACAGGGGACGGAACACCGGGGAGCTGTTTTTT. Full variable domain (missing parts from reference TRBV5-8 and TRBJ2-2): EAGVTQSPTHLIKTRGQQATLRCSPISGHTSVYWYQQALGLGLQFLLWYDEGEERNRGNFPPRFSGRQFPNYSSELNVNALELEDSALYLCASPNRGRNTGELFFGEGSRLTVL.

This clone was counted a few times. The rearrangement uses TRBV10-3 and TRBJ1-2; D uncertain. This CDR3 spans 16 amino acids. V lost 10 bases and J 0 bases, leaving 21 bases between the germline ends. Germline V lookup: CDR1 ENHRY, CDR2 SYGVKD. The CDR3 sequence is CATNSVQTLANYGYTF. CDR3 sequence (DNA): TGTGCCACAAACAGTGTGCAGACCTTAGCTAACTATGGCTACACCTTC.

The J gene is TRBJ2-7, the V gene TRBV5-1, with 9 bases lining up with TRBD1. CDR3 size: 16 residues. CDR1 is SGHRS, CDR2 YFSETQ, per germline. J was trimmed by 5 bases and V by 3 bases; bases with no gene match: 12. This CDR3 is CASSSTPGTGSNEQYF. CDR3 coding DNA: TGCGCCAGCAGCTCCACCCCCGGGACAGGGTCAAACGAGCAGTACTTC.

The gene calls are TRBV6-5 and TRBJ2-2; a weak D match, TRBD1 (5 bases). The CDR3 extends over 14 amino acids. The V and J ends lost 6 bases and 1 base respectively, with 9 bases between them. CDR1 and CDR2 from the germline V gene are MNHEY and SVGAGI. This CDR3 is CASRQGLNTGELFF. CDR3 in DNA: TGTGCCAGCAGGCAGGGTTTGAACACCGGGGAGCTGTTTTTT.

V gene TRBV3-1 (or the pseudogene TRBV3-2) combines with J gene TRBJ1-5; D is uncertain. V was shortened by 1 base and J by 5 bases, with 6 bases between the two germline ends. CDR1 and CDR2 (germline): LGHDT, YNNKEL (reference sequence). This CDR3 has 13 amino acids. For the CDR3, the DNA is TGTGCCAGCAGCCAAGGCCGGGATCAGCCCCAGCATTTT. Protein sequence: CASSQGRDQPQHF.

The rearrangement joins TRBV5-1 to TRBJ2-3; D uncertain. This CDR3 has 15 amino acids. Germline CDR1 is SGHRS and CDR2 is YFSETQ. V dropped 1 base and J dropped 0 bases, with 9 bases sitting between them. The CDR3 loop is CASSLLPRSTDTQYF. The DNA of the CDR3 is TGCGCCAGCAGCTTGCTTCCCAGGAGCACAGATACGCAGTATTTT.

This clone was observed a single time. V is TRBV6-2 or TRBV6-3 and J is TRBJ2-1; D possibly corresponds to TRBD1 (6 bases). CDR1 and CDR2 from the germline V gene are MNHEY and SVGEGT. V lost 0 bases to trimming and J lost 3 bases, with 15 bases between them. The CDR3 spans 17 residues. CDR3 DNA: TGTGCCAGCAGTTACTCGGGGACAACCTGGGACTACAATGAGCAGTTCTTC. Residues: CASSYSGTTWDYNEQFF.

The chain couples TRBV10-3 to TRBJ2-2; D is ambiguous. Per the germline V gene, CDR1 is ENHRY and CDR2 is SYGVKD. V gave up 0 bases and J gave up 1 base, with 6 bases separating them. This CDR3 region has 15 residues. CDR3 coding DNA: TGTGCCATCAGTGAGTCCTCAGGGAACACCGGGGAGCTGTTTTTT. Its translation: CAISESSGNTGELFF.

A word on this clone: This sample includes further DNA sequences coding for the same CDR3. The V gene is TRBV3-1 (or the pseudogene TRBV3-2), the J gene TRBJ2-7; no clear D gene. V gave up 3 bases and J gave up 1 base, with 7 bases separating them. The CDR3 sequence is 13 residues long. Germline V CDR1 and CDR2: LGHDT, YNNKEL (reference sequence). CDR3 protein: CASSQAGSYEQYF. CDR3 bases: TGTGCCAGCAGCCAGGCAGGTTCCTACGAGCAGTACTTC.

The genes are TRBV5-1 and TRBJ2-1; D call uncertain. Trimming took 1 base from V and 0 from J, leaving 8 bases between them. CDR3 length: 15 amino acids. CDR1 and CDR2 from the germline V gene are SGHRS and YFSETQ. DNA for the CDR3: TGCGCCAGCAGCTTGCCCTCGAGCTCCTACAATGAGCAGTTCTTC. Its translation: CASSLPSSSYNEQFF.

The J gene is TRBJ2-4, the V gene TRBV4-3; 7 nucleotides line up with TRBD2. Trimming took 1 base from V and 1 from J; bases not matched to a gene: 7. Germline assignment: CDR1 LGHNA and CDR2 YSLEER. The CDR3 covers 17 residues. In nucleotides, the CDR3 is TGCGCCAGCAGCCAAGTCTCCCTCGGGGGGGCCAAAAACATTCAGTACTTC. This translates into CASSQVSLGGAKNIQYF.